Listed here are 2 T cell receptor beta chains from one sample, sequenced in a study of blood T cell repertoires in COVID-19. TCRdb's table, derived via immunoSEQ multiplex PCR, lists solely in-frame clones and lacks some. Of under 85,000 clones detected, around 87% appear once; the ten largest clones hold more than 10%. The material sequenced was peripheral blood. The source of these receptors is a human donor in a cohort sampled during active COVID-19.

V gene TRBV5-1 combines with J gene TRBJ2-7; TRBD2 aligns across 12 bases. Germline V gene data show CDR1 as SGHRS and CDR2 as YFSETQ. The CDR3 contains 17 residues. Trimming took 5 bases from V and 0 from J; bases not matched to a gene: 9. This chain's CDR3 is CASSILAGGSTSYEQYF. The CDR3 region has the DNA TGCGCCAGCAGTATCCTAGCGGGGGGGTCTACCTCCTACGAGCAGTACTTC.

This chain links TRBV12-5 with TRBJ1-1, with 7 bases fitting TRBD1. CDR3 size: 14 residues. The germline CDR1 and CDR2 sequences are LGHNT and FRNRAP. The J segment lost 3 bases and the V segment lost 6 bases, leaving 7 bases of the junction unmatched. The CDR3 spells CASGQDRVDTEAFF. The CDR3 bases are TGTGCTAGTGGCCAAGACAGGGTTGACACTGAAGCTTTCTTT.